Reported below is one T cell receptor (beta chain). Its antigen is undetermined. The data were taken from a study of CD8+ T cells in alopecia areata. cDNA reverse transcribed from extracted RNA served as the sequencing template. Profiled with immunoSEQ multiplex PCR; TCRdb holds only in-frame clones, not every one. The sample holds 130,000 to 150,000 clones; 62% are singletons and the top ten take about 38%. Using a FACSAria, the CD4+ and CD8+ T cells were sorted from the PBMCs. General study findings and limits: Mouse data revealed clearer TCR sharing than patient data did, a gap possibly tied to HLA. The study found higher clonality in lesional than normal scalp, especially in alopecia totalis/universalis. Scalp repertoires also include resident alphabeta T cells from normal skin.

The material sequenced was CD8+ T cells sorted from blood. The receptor was isolated from a human donor in good health.

The CDR3 sequence is CAWSTTYEQYF. DNA for the CDR3: TGTGCCTGGAGTACGACCTACGAGCAGTACTTC. This sequence joins TRBV30 and TRBJ2-7; D not certain. Germline V gene data show CDR1 as GTSNPN and CDR2 as SVGIG (reference sequence). V lost 2 bases to trimming and J lost 2 bases, with 4 bases between them. This CDR3 comprises 11 residues.